This T cell receptor (beta chain) was identified in a study of OX40 agonist ivuxolimab in advanced cancers. Study-wide results and caveats: There was clonal expansion of CD4+ and CD8+ blood T cells by week 6 at 0.1 to 3.0 mg/kg.

The assay was immunoSEQ multiplex PCR, and TCRdb's table has in-frame clones only and misses some. The data contain some 100,000 clones, approximately 90% of them singletons. The CDR3 sequence is 16 residues long. Deletions cut 6 bases from V and 5 bases from J, with 20 bases between. Germline V gene sequence: CDR1 KGHSH, CDR2 LQKENI. There are a few counts of this clone. What it recognizes is unknown. The clonotype was recovered from an adult with an advanced solid tumor such as melanoma, head and neck, liver or kidney cancer. This material consisted of CD4+ or CD8+ T cells sorted from blood, taken in a trial of the OX40 agonist ivuxolimab. The chain has TRBV18 and TRBJ1-5, with a weak D call TRBD1 (5 bases). The CDR3 here is CASSRDLPSEDQPQHF. In DNA, the CDR3 is TGTGCCAGCTCCCGGGACCTACCCAGTGAGGATCAGCCCCAGCATTTT.